The 20 T cell receptor beta chains below all came from one sample that was sequenced in a study of blood T cell repertoires in COVID-19. Clones were sequenced by immunoSEQ multiplex PCR, and TCRdb holds only the in-frame ones, with some missing. This table has about 100,000 clones, about 90% appearing once. Sequenced input: peripheral blood. These receptors were taken from a man under 40 in a cohort sampled during active COVID-19.

This clone was detected once. CDR3 region: CASSLGPQGAGEKLFF. The CDR3 DNA reads as TGTGCCAGCAGCTTGGGTCCACAGGGGGCGGGTGAAAAACTGTTTTTT. The chain has TRBV5-4 and TRBJ1-4, with 9 bases lining up with TRBD1. CDR1 SGHNT and CDR2 YYREEE come from the germline V gene (reference sequence). With 0 bases clipped from V and 7 bases from J, the junction kept 7 bases outside the gene matches. The length of the CDR3 is 16 residues.

This chain joins TRBV9 and TRBJ2-7; 9 bases are shared with TRBD2. Germline V CDR1 and CDR2: SGDLS, YYNGEE. The J segment lost 0 bases and the V segment lost 4 bases, leaving 5 bases of the junction unmatched. The CDR3 loop spans 15 amino acids. The CDR3, as DNA: TGTGCCAGCAGCCCTAGCGGGGATAGCTCCTACGAGCAGTACTTC. It translates to CASSPSGDSSYEQYF.

Of note for this clone: This CDR3 is also generated by other DNA sequences in the sample. The gene calls are TRBV6-5 and TRBJ2-3, with 8 bases aligning to TRBD2. The CDR3 has 14 residues. Looked up from germline, CDR1 is MNHEY and CDR2 is SVGAGI. V gave up 5 bases and J gave up 2 bases; unmatched junction bases: 3. The CDR3 sequence: CASSLSGATDTQYF. The DNA for the CDR3 is TGTGCCAGCAGTCTTAGCGGGGCCACAGATACGCAGTATTTT.

The chain combines TRBV7-9 with TRBJ1-2; 9 bases map to TRBD1. There are 14 residues in the CDR3. V shed 4 bases and J 0 bases; nucleotides not matched to a gene: 0. Germline V gives CDR1 SEHNR, CDR2 FQNEAQ (reference sequence). CDR3 region: CASSWTGANYGYTF. The DNA for the CDR3 is TGTGCCAGCAGCTGGACAGGGGCTAACTATGGCTACACCTTC.

This chain links TRBV10-3 with TRBJ1-1, with 8 bases lining up with TRBD1. This CDR3 has 13 amino acids. With 5 bases clipped from V and 5 bases from J, the junction kept 4 bases outside the gene matches. The germline V gene encodes CDR1 ENHRY and CDR2 SYGVKD. The CDR3 is CAISQGAGTEAFF. The CDR3 region has the DNA TGTGCCATCAGTCAGGGGGCCGGAACTGAAGCTTTCTTT.

This chain connects TRBV4-3 to TRBJ1-1, with TRBD1 as a possible D gene (6 bases). Trimming took 1 base from V and 1 from J, leaving 19 bases between them. Germline V gene data show CDR1 as LGHNA and CDR2 as YSLEER. The CDR3 extends over 18 amino acids. The CDR3 coding sequence is TGCGCCAGCAGCCAAGTCCCAGGGGAGGGGATTAAGAACACTGAAGCTTTCTTT. Translation: CASSQVPGEGIKNTEAFF.

The J gene is TRBJ2-5, the V gene TRBV28; TRBD2 agrees at 7 bases. CDR3 length equals 13 residues. Germline V gives CDR1 MDHEN, CDR2 SYDVKM. V trimming: 3 bases; J trimming: 4 bases; junction bases outside the gene matches: 2. The CDR3 nucleotides read TGTGCCAGCAGTTTGGGACTACGAGAGACCCAGTACTTC. Protein product: CASSLGLRETQYF.

This chain connects TRBV28 to TRBJ1-1; no clear D gene. The CDR3 totals 15 residues. The germline V gene encodes CDR1 MDHEN and CDR2 SYDVKM. The germline V and J ends were trimmed by 5 bases and 0 bases, with 13 bases remaining between them. The chain's CDR3 is CASSPITVLNTEAFF. In DNA, the CDR3 is TGTGCCAGCAGTCCCATTACAGTACTGAACACTGAAGCTTTCTTT. The full variable domain, its missing parts supplied by reference TRBV28 and TRBJ1-1, is DVKVTQSSRYLVKRTGEKVFLECVQDMDHENMFWYRQDPGLGLRLIYFSYDVKMKEKGDIPEGYSVSREKKERFSLILESASTNQTSMYLCASSPITVLNTEAFFGQGTRLTVV.

V is TRBV5-4 and J is TRBJ1-1, with a tentative D call TRBD1 (6 bases). The CDR3 is 15 amino acids. Germline CDR1 and CDR2: SGHNT and YYREEE (reference sequence). V shed 0 bases and J shed 0 bases, with 9 bases lying between them. CDR3 bases: TGTGCCAGCAGCTTGGTGGGGGCCATGAACACTGAAGCTTTCTTT. Its protein is CASSLVGAMNTEAFF.

This chain joins TRBV7-3 and TRBJ2-3; 15 positions match TRBD2. Germline values: CDR1 SGHTA, CDR2 FQGTGA. The CDR3 is 18 residues long. Losses at the gene ends were 4 bases for V and 0 bases for J; bases not matched to a gene: 5. Here the CDR3 DNA reads TGTGCCAGCAGCTCGGGACTAGCGGGGGGCCCCAGCACAGATACGCAGTATTTT. Its translation is CASSSGLAGGPSTDTQYF.

This clone was seen once. This sequence joins TRBV5-1 and TRBJ1-5, with 9 positions matching TRBD1. Germline CDR1 is SGHRS and CDR2 is YFSETQ. The CDR3 consists of 17 residues. After removal of 4 bases from V and 0 bases from J, the junction contained 8 bases not matched to a gene. The CDR3 region has the DNA TGCGCCAGCAGCCCGGGACAGGGAGGTAGTAGCAATCAGCCCCAGCATTTT. Its translation is CASSPGQGGSSNQPQHF.

The rearrangement uses TRBV19 and TRBJ2-7, with TRBD1 as a possible D gene (6 bases). V was cut by 5 bases and J by 5 bases, with 16 bases left in between. The CDR3 covers 14 residues. The V gene's germline CDR1 is LNHDA and CDR2 SQIVND (reference sequence). The DNA of the CDR3 is TGTGCCAGTAGTTTGGGTACAGGGCTGGACGAGCAGTACTTC. Residues: CASSLGTGLDEQYF.

CDR3 bases: TGTGCCTGGAGCGGGGGGGTTTTAGATACGCAGTATTTT. Amino acids: CAWSGGVLDTQYF. The genes are TRBV30 and TRBJ2-3; TRBD2 aligns across 8 bases. Germline CDR1 reads GTSNPN; CDR2 reads SVGIG (reference sequence). The length of the CDR3 is 13 residues. The J segment lost 5 bases and the V segment lost 3 bases, leaving 4 bases of the junction unmatched.

In this sample, this clone turned up a few times. The V call is TRBV10-3, the J call TRBJ2-5; 9 bases are shared with TRBD2. The CDR3 totals 15 residues. V was pared by 3 bases and J by 2 bases, with 4 bases of the junction left unmatched. The germline CDR1 and CDR2 sequences are ENHRY and SYGVKD. The CDR3 spells CAISDSSGGQETQYF. As DNA, the CDR3 is TGTGCCATCAGTGATAGTAGCGGGGGTCAAGAGACCCAGTACTTC.

This rearrangement joins TRBV30 to TRBJ1-5; D unresolved. CDR1 is GTSNPN, CDR2 SVGIG, per germline (reference sequence). The CDR3 consists of 16 residues. With 3 bases removed from V and 4 bases from J, the gap between germline ends came to 19 bases. CDR3 protein: CAWSLEGGRRNQPQHF. The CDR3, as DNA: TGTGCCTGGAGCCTAGAAGGAGGACGCAGAAATCAGCCCCAGCATTTT.

The CDR3 region has the DNA TGTGCCAGCAGCTCGTTAGGGGGGGGGAATGAGCAGTTCTTC. Translation: CASSSLGGGNEQFF. This rearrangement joins TRBV7-7 to TRBJ2-1; maybe TRBD2 (7 bases). The CDR3 contains 14 residues. Germline V gene data show CDR1 as SSHAT and CDR2 as FNYEAQ (reference sequence). Trimming pared 4 bases from V and 7 bases from J, leaving 14 bases between. The variable domain in full, completed from reference TRBV7-7 and TRBJ2-1, reads GAGVSQSPRYKVTKRGQDVTLRCDPISSHATLYWYQQALGQGPEFLTYFNYEAQPDKSGLPSDRFSAERPEGSISTLTIQRTEQRDSAMYRCASSSLGGGNEQFFGPGTRLTVL.

This chain links TRBV3-1 (or the pseudogene TRBV3-2) with TRBJ2-2; a possible D gene is TRBD1 (6 bases). Trimming took off 4 bases at V and 7 bases at J, with 13 bases between the two ends. This CDR3 has 14 residues. Germline V gives CDR1 LGHDT, CDR2 YNNKEL (reference sequence). The CDR3 sequence: CASSRTQGVGELFF. In DNA, the CDR3 is TGTGCCAGCAGCCGGACACAGGGCGTCGGGGAGCTGTTTTTT.

The chain recombines TRBV10-3 with TRBJ1-2, with D perhaps matching TRBD1 (6 bases). The CDR3 totals 14 residues. Germline CDR1 reads ENHRY; CDR2 reads SYGVKD. The V end lost 2 bases, the J end lost 4 bases, and 11 bases lay between the germline ends. The CDR3 reads CAISERQGTYGYTF. For the CDR3, the DNA is TGTGCCATCAGTGAGAGGCAGGGGACCTATGGCTACACCTTC.

V and J are TRBV28 and TRBJ2-4, with 9 nucleotides matching TRBD1. CDR1 is MDHEN, CDR2 SYDVKM, per germline. After removal of 2 bases from V and 7 bases from J, the junction contained 9 bases not matched to a gene. This CDR3 has 16 residues. Written as DNA, the CDR3 is TGTGCCAGCAGTTTACAGACAGGGGGGATTGAGAACATTCAGTACTTC. It yields the protein CASSLQTGGIENIQYF. The full variable domain, in which reference TRBV28 and TRBJ2-4 provide the parts outside the CDR3, is DVKVTQSSRYLVKRTGEKVFLECVQDMDHENMFWYRQDPGLGLRLIYFSYDVKMKEKGDIPEGYSVSREKKERFSLILESASTNQTSMYLCASSLQTGGIENIQYFGAGTRLSVL.

This clone was counted between two and nine times. The chain links TRBV6-2 or TRBV6-3 to TRBJ2-3; tentatively, D is TRBD2 (6 bases). The ends were cut back, 4 bases at V and 2 bases at J, with 13 bases in the middle. This CDR3 has 15 residues. Germline V lookup: CDR1 MNHEY, CDR2 SVGEGT. The CDR3 DNA sequence: TGTGCCAGCAGTTCGCCCAGGAGGGCCACAGATACGCAGTATTTT. Translation gives CASSSPRRATDTQYF.